The rows below give T cell receptor beta chains drawn from one sample of a study of OX40 agonist ivuxolimab in advanced cancers. Data came from immunoSEQ multiplex PCR; TCRdb stores just in-frame clones and leaves some out. Among 45,000 to 65,000 clones, approximately 92% were seen once, and the ten largest hold roughly 11%. Sequenced here: CD4+ or CD8+ T cells sorted from blood, sampled in a trial of the OX40 agonist ivuxolimab. The origin of the receptors is an adult with an advanced solid tumor such as melanoma, head and neck, liver or kidney cancer. Both conserved end residues are part of each CDR3. A D gene is named only where the DNA matches it firmly. Clone size appears in some rows only: once, few, many, or a class for an expanded clone.

TRBJ2-3,.,TRBV28,.,TGTGCCAGCAGTTTAGAACGGGGTACGCAGTATTTT,CASSLERGTQYF
TRBJ2-5,.,TRBV7-9,once,TGTGCCAGCAGCTTGTACACCTCTAGTCAAGAGACCCAGTACTTC,CASSLYTSSQETQYF
TRBJ2-7,TRBD2,TRBV6-4,.,TGTGCCAGCAGTGACTCCATCAACCGGGCCAACGGGGATAGCGGGGTTTACTCCTACGAGCAGTACTTC,CASSDSINRANGDSGVYSYEQYF
TRBJ2-2,TRBD1,TRBV10-1,.,TGCGCCAGCAGGGCAGGGGGCACCGGGGAGCTGTTTTTT,CASRAGGTGELFF
TRBJ1-3,.,TRBV11-2,.,TGTGCCAGCAGCTCAGGGGTCTCTGGAAACACCATATATTTT,CASSSGVSGNTIYF
TRBJ2-5,TRBD2,TRBV4-1,.,TGCGCCAGCAGCCAAGTAGGAGCGGGGGGTAACCAAGAGACCCAGTACTTC,CASSQVGAGGNQETQYF
TRBJ1-5,.,TRBV28,.,TGTGCCAGCAGTTTAATAGGGAACAATCAGCCCCAGCATTTT,CASSLIGNNQPQHF
TRBJ2-3,TRBD1,TRBV10-3,.,TGTGCCATCAGCTCAGGGGGCGGCACAGATACGCAGTATTTT,CAISSGGGTDTQYF
TRBJ1-5,.,TRBV28,.,TGTGCCAGCAGTTTACCCTGGACCAGGGGACAGCCCCAGCATTTT,CASSLPWTRGQPQHF
TRBJ2-1,.,TRBV5-6,.,TGTGCCAGCAGCTTGAACGGAGCGGGCCAGAGCTCCTACAATGAGCAGTTCTTC,CASSLNGAGQSSYNEQFF
TRBJ1-2,.,TRBV6-5,.,TGTGCCAGCAGTTACTCTCGACTCCAATCCCTAAGCTACACCTTC,CASSYSRLQSLSYTF
TRBJ2-1,TRBD1,TRBV29-1,once,TGCAGCGTTGACCCAGGGGGCAATGAGCAGTTCTTC,CSVDPGGNEQFF
TRBJ1-3,TRBD1,TRBV19,.,TGTGCCAGTAGGAAGACAGGGGCTGGAAACACCATATATTTT,CASRKTGAGNTIYF
TRBJ2-3,.,TRBV11-1,.,TGTGCCAGCAGCTTAGACAGGACAGATACGCAGTATTTT,CASSLDRTDTQYF
TRBJ2-3,TRBD1,TRBV2,.,TGTGCCAGCAGTAAGGACAGGGGCCCCCCGAATACGCAGTATTTT,CASSKDRGPPNTQYF
TRBJ1-1,TRBD1,TRBV7-2,few,TGTGCCAGCAGCTATCGGACAGGGGGCATTGAAGCTTTCTTT,CASSYRTGGIEAFF
TRBJ1-1,TRBD1,TRBV5-1,.,TGCGCCAGCAGTTTGACAGGGGGGAACACTGAAGCTTTCTTT,CASSLTGGNTEAFF
TRBJ2-7,TRBD2,TRBV27,.,TGTGCCAGCAGGCGACTAGCGGGAGACCCCTACGAGCAGTACTTC,CASRRLAGDPYEQYF
TRBJ2-7,TRBD2,TRBV5-1,.,TGCGCCAGCAGCCCCTGGGCTAGCGGGGCCTACGAGCAGTACTTC,CASSPWASGAYEQYF
TRBJ1-1,.,TRBV18,.,TGTGCCAGCTCACCATCAGAGGAGATGACGAACACTGAAGCTTTCTTT,CASSPSEEMTNTEAFF
TRBJ1-1,TRBD1,TRBV11-1,.,TGTGCCAGCAGCTTAATTGGACAGGGGGCGCCGGGAACTGAAGCTTTCTTT,CASSLIGQGAPGTEAFF
TRBJ1-1,TRBD1,TRBV7-8,.,TGTGCCAGCAGCTTAGATACAGGGGGGAACACTGAAGCTTTCTTT,CASSLDTGGNTEAFF
TRBJ1-5,.,TRBV19,.,TGTGCCAGTAGTGCGCAACAGCAGTATAGCAATCAGCCCCAGCATTTT,CASSAQQQYSNQPQHF
TRBJ2-1,.,TRBV4-2,.,TGTGCCAGCAGCCAAGTATCGCGGGACTACAATGAGCAGTTCTTC,CASSQVSRDYNEQFF
TRBJ2-3,.,TRBV19,.,TGTGCCAGTAGTATCGCGCGGGGGCCGGGAGATACGCAGTATTTT,CASSIARGPGDTQYF
TRBJ2-3,.,TRBV5-6,.,TGTGCCAGCAGCCTCCGTTTTAGCCCGAGCACAGATACGCAGTATTTT,CASSLRFSPSTDTQYF
TRBJ2-7,.,TRBV7-9,.,TGTGCCAGCAGCTTAGCGGCAGGGGTGTCCTACGAGCAGTACTTC,CASSLAAGVSYEQYF
TRBJ2-7,.,TRBV7-2,.,TGTGCCAGCAGCTTAAGGGACGGCTACGAGCAGTACTTC,CASSLRDGYEQYF
TRBJ1-6,.,TRBV19,.,TGTGCCGGAGGTGATACAGGGAATTCACCCCTCCACTTT,CAGGDTGNSPLHF
TRBJ2-3,.,TRBV28,few,TGTGCCAGCACCACCTGGGGGGGCGACACAGATACGCAGTATTTT,CASTTWGGDTDTQYF
TRBJ2-2,.,TRBV5-1,.,TGCGCCAGCAGCTTGGACAGAAAAACCGGGGAGCTGTTTTTT,CASSLDRKTGELFF
TRBJ1-1,TRBD1,TRBV9,.,TGTGCCAGCAGCGTAGATTTAGGGGGCCTGAACACTGAAGCTTTCTTT,CASSVDLGGLNTEAFF
TRBJ2-1,TRBD2,TRBV10-2,.,TGCGCCAGCAGGGGGTTTGGGACTAGCGGAGGAGATGAGCAGTTCTTC,CASRGFGTSGGDEQFF
TRBJ1-1,.,TRBV7-2,few,TGTGCCAGCAGCAGCAGGGAGAACACTGAAGCTTTCTTT,CASSSRENTEAFF
TRBJ1-1,TRBD1,TRBV18,.,TGTGCCAGCTCACCAGCCTCCCACAGGGGTGGGGAAGCTTTCTTT,CASSPASHRGGEAFF
TRBJ2-7,.,TRBV6-1,.,TGTGCCAGCAGTGAAGGTCCCCAATACGAGCAGTACTTC,CASSEGPQYEQYF
TRBJ2-5,.,TRBV10-1,few,TGCGCCAGCAGTGAGAGGGACATAGAAGGGACCCAGTACTTC,CASSERDIEGTQYF
TRBJ2-3,.,TRBV5-4,.,TGTGCCAGCAGCCCGCGTGTTAGCACAGATACGCAGTATTTT,CASSPRVSTDTQYF
TRBJ1-1,TRBD1,TRBV2,.,TGTGCCAGCAGGGATTGGATTCCTGGGACAGGGGGGTCTGAAGCTTTCTTT,CASRDWIPGTGGSEAFF
TRBJ1-2,.,TRBV4-1,few,TGCGCCAGCAGCCAAGGGCGGGGAGCTAACTATGGCTACACCTTC,CASSQGRGANYGYTF
TRBJ1-6,.,TRBV30,.,TGTGCCTGGAGTGCATCCCGGACTCCGAGTAATTCACCCCTCCACTTT,CAWSASRTPSNSPLHF
TRBJ1-1,.,TRBV19,.,TGTGCCAGTAGTATGGGAATCTGGGGAAGTGGCACTGAAGCTTTCTTT,CASSMGIWGSGTEAFF
TRBJ2-2,.,TRBV4-2,.,TGTGCCAGCAGCGCTGAGGTCGGTTCGAACACCGGGGAGCTGTTTTTT,CASSAEVGSNTGELFF
TRBJ2-1,TRBD1,TRBV7-2,.,TGTGCCAGCAGCCGCGACAGGGGTAATGAGCAGTTCTTC,CASSRDRGNEQFF
TRBJ1-2,.,TRBV25-1,.,TGTGCCAGCAGTGGAGGTGATGCCTATGGCTACACCTTC,CASSGGDAYGYTF
TRBJ1-3,.,TRBV29-1,.,TGCAGCGTTGCGTGGGGATCCGCTGGAAACACCATATATTTT,CSVAWGSAGNTIYF
TRBJ1-1,TRBD1,TRBV10-3,once,TGTGCCATCAGTGACCACGACAGGGGGGATTTTCAAGCTTTCTTT,CAISDHDRGDFQAFF
TRBJ1-2,.,TRBV4-2,.,TGTGCCAGCAGCCAAGATCCTGCTCGGGGGTTAGGGTCGTATGGCTACACCTTC,CASSQDPARGLGSYGYTF
TRBJ1-5,.,TRBV7-8,.,TGTGCCAGCAGCTCTACAGCGGTGGCTGGGCCCCAGCATTTT,CASSSTAVAGPQHF
TRBJ2-7,.,TRBV7-2,few,TGTGCCAGCAGCTCTGCGGGGCCCTACGAGCAGTACTTC,CASSSAGPYEQYF
TRBJ1-4,.,TRBV4-1,.,TGCGCCAGCAGCCAAGTTGCAACTAATGAAAAACTGTTTTTT,CASSQVATNEKLFF
TRBJ2-5,TRBD1,TRBV12-5,once,TGTGCTAGTGGTTCCGAAGGGGGGACAGGGGTCAGGGAGACCCAGTACTTC,CASGSEGGTGVRETQYF
TRBJ2-3,.,TRBV5-4,.,TGTGCCAGCAGCTTGGGCGGGGAGAGCACAGATACGCAGTATTTT,CASSLGGESTDTQYF
TRBJ1-1,.,TRBV18,.,TGTGCCAGCTCTCGGGGGGGAAAGAACACTGAAGCTTTCTTT,CASSRGGKNTEAFF
TRBJ2-7,.,TRBV2,.,TGTGCCAGCACCCGGACGGAGGGTGCCTACGAGCAGTACTTC,CASTRTEGAYEQYF
TRBJ2-1,TRBD1,TRBV7-2,.,TGTGCCAGCAGCTTATCCGGGACAGTTTACAATGAGCAGTTCTTC,CASSLSGTVYNEQFF
TRBJ2-1,TRBD2,TRBV5-4,once,TGTGCCAGCAGCTTGGGGGGACTAGCGGGAGGACAAAGTCGGTTCTTC,CASSLGGLAGGQSRFF
TRBJ2-4,TRBD1,TRBV4-1,.,TGCGCCAGCAGCCAACAGGACAGGGTGGTCATTCAGTACTTC,CASSQQDRVVIQYF
TRBJ2-5,TRBD2,TRBV7-9,.,TGTGCCAGCAGTCTAGCGGGAGGGCCGGAGACCCAGTACTTC,CASSLAGGPETQYF